Following are 9 T cell receptor beta chains from one sample sequenced in a study of pediatric ulcerative colitis. Generated by immunoSEQ multiplex PCR, the TCRdb table keeps only in-frame clones and is missing some. The sample has 54,000 or so clones; about 89% are singletons. Sequencing was carried out using blood. The receptors come from a boy younger than 18 who was a control in a study of pediatric ulcerative colitis.

This chain joins TRBV9 and TRBJ1-1; TRBD1 matches 7 bases. The CDR3 extends over 15 amino acids. CDR1 is SGDLS and CDR2 is YYNGEE in the germline V gene. Trimming took 0 bases from V and 8 from J; bases not matched to a gene: 10. The CDR3 here is CASSVEYSEGAEAFF. DNA of the CDR3: TGTGCCAGCAGCGTAGAATATTCCGAGGGGGCGGAAGCTTTCTTT.

The chain is built from TRBV6-1 and TRBJ1-5; TRBD1 matches 8 bases. V dropped 3 bases and J dropped 6; count of bases not matched to a gene: 4. The CDR3 is 14 amino acids. Germline V gives CDR1 MNHNS, CDR2 SASEGT. The CDR3 DNA reads as TGTGCCAGCAGTGACCAGGGGGCGGGTCAGCCCCAGCATTTT. Its translation: CASSDQGAGQPQHF.

CDR3 DNA sequence: TGTGCCAGCAGCTTAGGGCATAATAGCAATCAGCCCCAGCATTTT. Protein: CASSLGHNSNQPQHF. V usage is TRBV7-2 and J usage is TRBJ1-5; no reliable D call. CDR1 is SGHTA and CDR2 is FQGNSA in the germline V gene. V shed 1 base and J shed 0 bases, with 7 bases lying between them. This CDR3 is built from 15 residues.

The V gene is TRBV21-1, the J gene TRBJ2-2; whether TRBD2, the table's D call, matches the DNA was not checked. TRBV21-1 is deemed a pseudogene. The CDR3 length is 16 residues. The CDR3 loop is CASSKEVAGGPGELFF. CDR3 DNA: TGTGCCAGCAGCAAAGAGGTAGCGGGGGGTCCCGGGGAGCTGTTTTTT.

The J gene is TRBJ2-1, the V gene TRBV27; 10 bases are shared with TRBD1. Germline trimming cut 8 bases from V and 1 base from J; bases unmatched to any gene: 2. The CDR3 sequence is 14 residues long. Germline assignment: CDR1 MNHEY and CDR2 SMNVEV (reference sequence). DNA of the CDR3: TGTGCCAGCCAGGACAGGGGGTCCTACAATGAGCAGTTCTTC. It specifies CASQDRGSYNEQFF.

About this clone: Different DNA sequences within this sample yield the same CDR3. The V and J genes are TRBV27 and TRBJ1-1, with D unclear. V lost 0 bases and J 0 bases, leaving 8 bases between the germline ends. The germline gives CDR1 MNHEY, CDR2 SMNVEV (reference sequence). This CDR3 region has 15 residues. In DNA, the CDR3 is TGTGCCAGCAGTTTATCCCCGAACATGAACACTGAAGCTTTCTTT. Protein product: CASSLSPNMNTEAFF.

The V call is TRBV5-1, the J call TRBJ2-7; no reliable D call. The CDR3 spans 12 residues. Between the trimmed V and J ends, which lost 5 bases and 3 bases, there was a span of 9 bases. Germline-derived CDR1 and CDR2 are SGHRS and YFSETQ. In DNA, the CDR3 is TGCGCCAGCAGGCGAAGTGACTACGAGCAGTACTTC. Translated: CASRRSDYEQYF.

The chain recombines TRBV18 with TRBJ1-1; D is undetermined. Germline V lookup: CDR1 KGHSH, CDR2 LQKENI. V shed 5 bases and J shed 5 bases, with 12 bases lying between them. This CDR3 is 13 amino acids long. This chain's CDR3 is CASSYGKGTEAFF. CDR3 in DNA: TGTGCCAGCTCATATGGGAAGGGAACTGAAGCTTTCTTT.

This clone was detected only once. The chain has TRBV11-3 and TRBJ2-3, with D possibly being TRBD2 (6 bases). The CDR3 spans 13 residues. Germline loops: CDR1 SGHNT, CDR2 YENEEA. The V and J ends lost 3 bases and 6 bases respectively, with 10 bases between them. CDR3 sequence reads: CASSLGGPDTQYF. In nucleotides, the CDR3 is TGTGCCAGCAGCTTGGGGGGTCCCGATACGCAGTATTTT.